This entry is about one T cell receptor (beta chain). Using immunoSEQ multiplex PCR, the repertoire was profiled, and TCRdb retains in-frame clones only, with some absent. The sample shows some 310,000 clones, about 80% of them seen only once. Germline CDR1 and CDR2: MGHDK and SYGVNS. With 1 base removed from V and 9 bases from J, the gap between germline ends came to 10 bases. This CDR3 region has 13 residues. This entry is derived from a study of cytotoxic CD8 clonotypes in ibrutinib-treated CLL. The rearrangement links TRBV25-1 to TRBJ2-1; unclear D gene. The sequence was collected from a human donor with chronic lymphocytic leukemia. The sequences come from PBMCs, collected before ibrutinib treatment. The CDR3 region has the DNA TGTGCCAGCAGTGAATTTGGAGCGATTGAGCAGTTCTTC. This codes for CASSEFGAIEQFF.